A single sample gave rise to the 5 T cell receptor beta chains below, sequenced in a study of identical twins. From the 5' RACE reads, TCRdb called clonotypes with MiXCR, one entry per CDR3 protein. This table has over 550,000 distinct CDR3 sequences, about 7.1% appearing once. The same sample was also used in a study of yellow fever vaccine responses in identical twins.

The sample comprised PBMCs. These receptors all come from a woman between 18 and 29 years old in good health.

This clonotype turned up a few times. This chain joins TRBV13 and TRBJ1-1; 7 bases agree with TRBD1. Per the germline V gene, CDR1 is PRHDT and CDR2 is FYEKMQ (reference sequence). The CDR3 spans 15 residues. With V trimmed by 5 bases and J by 5 bases, 11 bases remained unmatched. CDR3 in amino acids: CASSPRQGIWTEAFF. DNA of the CDR3: TGTGCCAGCAGCCCGAGACAGGGTATATGGACTGAAGCTTTCTTT.

This clonotype was seen a handful of times. The chain joins TRBV6-2 or TRBV6-3 to TRBJ2-1; possibly TRBD1 for D (5 bases). The CDR3 extends over 14 amino acids. Trimming left V 4 bases short and J 6 bases short, with 13 bases between. Germline V gene data show CDR1 as MNHEY and CDR2 as SVGEGT. The CDR3 bases are TGTGCCAGCAGTTCCAGGGCGCGAGCCAATGAGCAGTTCTTC. This encodes CASSSRARANEQFF.

This clonotype was counted between two and nine times. The chain is built from TRBV3-1 and TRBJ2-1; 9 bases line up with TRBD1. This CDR3 is 15 amino acids long. Germline V lookup: CDR1 LGHDT, CDR2 YNNKEL (reference sequence). J lost 8 bases, V lost 4 bases, and 9 bases had no gene match. This CDR3 reads CASSPPGQGLDEQFF. The CDR3 DNA reads TGTGCCAGCAGCCCGCCGGGACAGGGTCTCGATGAGCAGTTCTTC.

The chain recombines TRBV5-1 with TRBJ2-3; TRBD2 agrees at 13 bases. The CDR3 is 16 residues long. The germline CDR1 and CDR2 sequences are SGHRS and YFSETQ. Trimming at V came to 9 bases and at J to 3 bases, leaving 10 bases not matched to a gene. As DNA, the CDR3 is TGCGCCACATCGGGACTAGCGGGATCGGGGACAGATACGCAGTATTTT. Amino acids: CATSGLAGSGTDTQYF.

The genes are TRBV5-1 and TRBJ2-3; TRBD2 matches at 13 bases. CDR1 SGHRS and CDR2 YFSETQ come from the germline V gene. The V and J ends lost 4 bases and 4 bases, in that order; junction bases with no gene match: 6. This CDR3 is built from 16 residues. CDR3 sequence (DNA): TGCGCCAGCAGCCAACTAGCGGGAGGGCGGCCAGATACGCAGTATTTT. Residues: CASSQLAGGRPDTQYF.